This TCR beta chain was recovered during a study of blood T cell repertoires in COVID-19. Study details: COVID-19 samples, acute and convalescent, were from the United States, Italy and Spain. The cDNA or gDNA used as material had been derived from T cells, B-cell-depleted T cells, or PBMCs.

Germline lookup yields CDR1 MDHEN and CDR2 SYDVKM. Trimming removed 5 bases from V and 3 bases from J; junction bases left unmatched: 5. The CDR3 covers 15 residues. Under the authors' procedure: Nucleated cell counts were estimated from reference gene primer amplification. Clones were sequenced by immunoSEQ multiplex PCR, and TCRdb holds only the in-frame ones, with some missing. For V, J and clone size, that table is used; D and trimming come from the DNA. The sample shows 150,000 to 200,000 clones, more than 75% of them seen only once. Sequenced sample: peripheral blood. The sequence was obtained from a man between 40 and 49 years old with active or convalescent COVID-19. The chain links TRBV28 to TRBJ1-3, with 9 bases identical to TRBD1. CDR3 nucleotide sequence: TGTGCCAGCAGTCTAACAGGGGGCAGTGGAAACACCATATATTTT. Translating it yields CASSLTGGSGNTIYF. Complete variable domain (other parts from reference TRBV28 and TRBJ1-3): DVKVTQSSRYLVKRTGEKVFLECVQDMDHENMFWYRQDPGLGLRLIYFSYDVKMKEKGDIPEGYSVSREKKERFSLILESASTNQTSMYLCASSLTGGSGNTIYFGEGSWLTVV.